This T cell receptor (beta chain) is drawn from a study of shared clonotypes between healthy human individuals. Study details: Each donor contributed plates that comprised three CD4 naive, three CD4 memory, two CD8 naive and one CD8 memory. Findings of the study overall: Rarefaction exposed incomplete sorted-subset sequencing despite large depth.

Worth noting for this clone: Antigen specificity is unknown.

The study drew its donors from healthy HIV-negative adults without recent acute infections or vaccinations. V dropped 5 bases and J dropped 4 bases, with 18 bases sitting between them. The germline V gene encodes CDR1 MDHEN and CDR2 SYDVKM. CDR3 size: 16 residues. An even split of each subset's genomic DNA across several immunoSEQ plates was performed. The assay was immunoSEQ multiplex PCR, and TCRdb's table has in-frame clones only and misses some. The repertoire holds approximately 1,500,000 clones, roughly 96% seen once, with approximately 1% in the top ten. Sequences were obtained from naive CD4+ T cells sorted from blood. As to subset: CD45RA+ positively selected. The chain is built from TRBV28 and TRBJ1-5; perhaps TRBD1 as D (5 bases). The clonotype comes from a man aged 25-45 years in good health. CDR3 nucleotide sequence: TGTGCCAGCAGTCCGCTCTTGGGGGGAGGTAATCAGCCCCAGCATTTT. Its translation is CASSPLLGGGNQPQHF.